Below are 2 T cell receptor beta chains sequenced from a single sample in a study of blood T cells in healthy people across ages. Primed by a sample-barcoded 5' primer and a J-beta primer mix, a second PCR proceeded for 7 to 11 cycles. TCRdb reprocessed the 5' RACE reads via MiXCR and lists one record per CDR3 protein. This sample yields around 870,000 distinct CDR3 sequences, of which around 30% are seen a single time; 15% to 20% belongs to the top ten. The sequenced material came from blood. The origin of the receptors is an elderly woman in good health.

This clonotype was detected ten times or more. This chain connects TRBV29-1 to TRBJ2-5; D is uncertain. V was pared by 0 bases and J by 5 bases, with 13 bases between. CDR1 is SQVTM, CDR2 ANQGSEA, per germline. This CDR3 is built from 14 residues. CDR3 loop: CSVEDAQVVETQYF. The CDR3 DNA reads TGCAGCGTTGAAGATGCGCAGGTGGTCGAGACCCAGTACTTC.

A remark on this clonotype: A much larger clone lies a single base off, so this may be a read error. The CDR3 here is CASSPGLADNTQYF. The CDR3 nucleotides read TGTGCCAGCAGCCCGGGACTAGCGGATAATACGCAGTATTTT. V gene TRBV14 combines with J gene TRBJ2-3, with TRBD2 matching over 11 bases. The V gene's germline CDR1 is SGHDN and CDR2 FVKESK. V lost 4 bases, J lost 7 bases, and 4 bases stayed unmatched. This CDR3 spans 14 amino acids.